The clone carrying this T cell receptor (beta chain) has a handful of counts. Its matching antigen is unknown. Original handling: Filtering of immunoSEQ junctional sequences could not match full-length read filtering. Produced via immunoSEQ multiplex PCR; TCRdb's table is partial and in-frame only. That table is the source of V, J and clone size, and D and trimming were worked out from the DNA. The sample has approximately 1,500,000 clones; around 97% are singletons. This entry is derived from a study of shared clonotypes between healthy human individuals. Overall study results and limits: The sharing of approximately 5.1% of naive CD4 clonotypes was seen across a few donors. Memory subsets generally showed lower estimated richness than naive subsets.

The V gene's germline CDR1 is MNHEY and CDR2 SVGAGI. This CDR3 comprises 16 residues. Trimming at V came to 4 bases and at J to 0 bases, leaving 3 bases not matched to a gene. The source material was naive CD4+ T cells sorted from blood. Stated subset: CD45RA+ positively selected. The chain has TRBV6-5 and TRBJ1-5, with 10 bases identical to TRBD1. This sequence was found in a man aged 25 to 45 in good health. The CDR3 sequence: CASSSRDRGSNQPQHF. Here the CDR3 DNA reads TGTGCCAGCAGTTCCCGGGACAGGGGTAGCAATCAGCCCCAGCATTTT.